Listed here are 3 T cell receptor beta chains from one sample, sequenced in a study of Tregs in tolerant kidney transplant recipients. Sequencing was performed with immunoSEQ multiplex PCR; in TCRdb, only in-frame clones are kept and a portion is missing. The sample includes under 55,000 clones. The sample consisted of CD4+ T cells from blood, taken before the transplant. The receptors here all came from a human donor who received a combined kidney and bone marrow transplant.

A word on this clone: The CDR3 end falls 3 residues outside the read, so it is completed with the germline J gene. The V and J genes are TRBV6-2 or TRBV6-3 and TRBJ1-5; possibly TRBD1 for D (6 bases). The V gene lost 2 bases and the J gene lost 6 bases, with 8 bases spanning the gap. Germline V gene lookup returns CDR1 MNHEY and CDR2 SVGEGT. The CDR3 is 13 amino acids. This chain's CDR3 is CASSYKGGQPQHF. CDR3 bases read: TGTGCCAGCAGTTACAAAGGGGGTCAGCCC.

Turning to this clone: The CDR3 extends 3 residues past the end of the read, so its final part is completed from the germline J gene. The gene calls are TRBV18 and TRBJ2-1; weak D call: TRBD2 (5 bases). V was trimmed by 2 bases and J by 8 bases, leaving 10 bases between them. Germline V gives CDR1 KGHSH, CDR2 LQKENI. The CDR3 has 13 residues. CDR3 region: CASSPASGDEQFF. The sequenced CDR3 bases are TGTGCCAGCTCACCAGCCTCCGGGGATGAG.

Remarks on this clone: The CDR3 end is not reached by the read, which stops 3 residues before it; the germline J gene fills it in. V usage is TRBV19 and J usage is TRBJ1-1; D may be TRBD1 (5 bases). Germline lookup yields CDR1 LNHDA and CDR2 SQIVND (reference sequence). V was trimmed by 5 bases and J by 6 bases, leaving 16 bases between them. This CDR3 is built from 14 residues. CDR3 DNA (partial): TGTGCCAGTAGTGGAGCCTATAGGGGAGCTGAA. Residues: CASSGAYRGAE. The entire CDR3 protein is CASSGAYRGAEAFF.